This T cell receptor beta chain was retrieved from a study of blood T cell repertoires in COVID-19. TCRdb's copy holds only in-frame clones and misses some; the assay was immunoSEQ multiplex PCR. The table includes over 300,000 clones, roughly 82% detected once. In germline, CDR1 is SNHLY, CDR2 FYNNEI. This CDR3 has 16 residues. V shed 6 bases, J shed 5 bases, and the junction held 9 bases outside the gene matches. Sequencing was performed on peripheral blood. This receptor was taken from a woman in her fifties or sixties with acute or convalescent COVID-19. This chain links TRBV2 with TRBJ1-6, with 8 bases aligning to TRBD1. The chain's CDR3 is CASSSGTGWDNSPLHF. The CDR3 region has the DNA TGTGCCAGCAGCTCCGGGACAGGCTGGGATAATTCACCCCTCCACTTT.